These 25 T cell receptor beta chains were sequenced from one sample in a study of response to subunit inactivated influenza vaccine. Via MiXCR, TCRdb re-called the RT-PCR reads, giving one row per CDR3 protein. The sample carries approximately 160,000 distinct CDR3 sequences, approximately 11% recorded once. The sample in question was CD8+ T cells sorted from PBMCs, obtained less than 30 months after vaccination. These receptors were taken from a man between 50 and 75 years old who received an inactivated influenza vaccine.

The chain employs TRBV28 and TRBJ2-5, with D possibly TRBD2 on 5 matching bases. V was pared by 6 bases and J by 2 bases, with 7 bases between. From germline, CDR1 is MDHEN and CDR2 SYDVKM. The CDR3 has 12 amino acids. CDR3 region: CASRGDQETQYF. DNA of the CDR3: TGTGCCAGCAGGGGAGATCAAGAGACCCAGTACTTC.

V is TRBV20-1 and J is TRBJ1-2; D not resolved. This CDR3 region has 11 residues. CDR1 is DFQATT and CDR2 is SNEGSKA in the germline V gene (reference sequence). Trimming left V 6 bases short and J 3 bases short, with 8 bases between. For the CDR3, the DNA is TGCAGTGCCCCCTTTTACTATGGCTACACCTTC. This sequence encodes CSAPFYYGYTF.

In its sample, this clonotype was seen a few times. J is TRBJ2-5 and V is TRBV6-5, with no clear D. In germline, CDR1 is MNHEY, CDR2 SVGAGI. V lost 4 bases, J lost 1 base, and 7 bases lay in between. The CDR3 spans 13 residues. The chain's CDR3 is CASSFPTQETQYF. The CDR3 nucleotides read TGTGCCAGCAGTTTCCCGACCCAAGAGACCCAGTACTTC.

This clonotype has ten or more counts. This CDR3 reads CAISQAGSNQPQHF. The CDR3 nucleotides are TGTGCCATCAGTCAGGCAGGTAGCAATCAGCCCCAGCATTTT. The chain carries TRBV10-3 and TRBJ1-5; D remains unclear. V gave up 5 bases and J gave up 0 bases, with 8 bases separating them. The CDR3 has 14 residues. The germline V gene encodes CDR1 ENHRY and CDR2 SYGVKD.

About this clonotype itself: One end of the junction does not line up with germline, which may come from a read error. This rearrangement joins TRBV4-3 to TRBJ1-3, with D perhaps TRBD1 (5 bases). Germline CDR1 reads LGHNA; CDR2 reads YSLEER. This CDR3 comprises 14 residues. The DNA of the CDR3 is TGCGCCAGCAGCCAAGATGCGGGACTAAACACCATAGATTTT. Amino acids: CASSQDAGLNTIDF.

V gene TRBV18 combines with J gene TRBJ2-2; TRBD1 agrees at 9 bases. CDR1 and CDR2 from the germline V gene are KGHSH and LQKENI. The CDR3 contains 17 residues. Unmatched junction bases numbered 10, after V lost 5 bases and J lost 3 bases. CDR3 coding DNA: TGTGCCAGCTCATCTAGGGACAGGGACACTCACACCGGGGAGCTGTTTTTT. Translated: CASSSRDRDTHTGELFF.

This clonotype was seen more than once but under ten times. The chain has TRBV10-3 and TRBJ1-4; no clear D gene. CDR1 and CDR2 (germline): ENHRY, SYGVKD. Trimming took off 2 bases at V and 4 bases at J, with 29 bases between the two ends. This CDR3 has 21 amino acids. The CDR3 DNA reads as TGTGCCATCAGTGAGATGAGGGAAGCGCCAACCGGAACTGGCAATAATGAAAAACTGTTTTTT. Encoded protein: CAISEMREAPTGTGNNEKLFF.

CDR3 nucleotides: TGTGCCAGCAGCAATATTTATTCGGAGGGTCACAATGAGCAGTTCTTC. Translation: CASSNIYSEGHNEQFF. The chain couples TRBV9 to TRBJ2-1; perhaps TRBD2 as D (6 bases). The germline V and J ends were trimmed by 4 bases and 5 bases, with 19 bases remaining between them. The CDR3 is 16 residues long. Germline V gene data show CDR1 as SGDLS and CDR2 as YYNGEE.

This clonotype has only a few counts. The chain couples TRBV6-2 or TRBV6-3 to TRBJ2-5; 7 nucleotides line up with TRBD1. V lost 9 bases to trimming and J lost 2 bases; unmatched junction nucleotides: 6. Germline V lookup: CDR1 MNHEY, CDR2 SVGEGT. CDR3 length: 13 amino acids. CDR3 sequence: CASEPGQQETQYF. CDR3 bases: TGTGCCAGTGAACCGGGACAGCAAGAGACCCAGTACTTC.

This clonotype turned up a few times. V gene TRBV6-1 combines with J gene TRBJ2-6, with unresolved D. This CDR3 has 16 amino acids. Trimming pared 8 bases from V and 0 bases from J, leaving 14 bases between. Germline V lookup: CDR1 MNHNS, CDR2 SASEGT. Here the CDR3 DNA reads TGTGCCAGCGTCTGGACGAAGTACTCTGGGGCCAACGTCCTGACTTTC. This codes for CASVWTKYSGANVLTF.

V is TRBV12-3 or TRBV12-4 and J is TRBJ1-2; possibly TRBD1 for D (6 bases). The CDR3 is 15 amino acids. V lost 3 bases to trimming and J lost 4 bases, with 15 bases between them. CDR3 sequence (DNA): TGTGCCAGCAGTTTTAGGGGGGCGCGTTTCTATGGCTACACCTTC. Encoded protein: CASSFRGARFYGYTF.

This clonotype was found a few times. The rearrangement links TRBV7-6 to TRBJ2-3, with D tentatively TRBD2 (5 bases). CDR1 is SGHVS and CDR2 is FNYEAQ in the germline V gene. The CDR3 sequence is 15 residues long. Trimming stripped 5 bases from V and 4 bases from J, with 16 bases between. CDR3: CASSDLGGSADTQYF. CDR3 DNA: TGTGCCAGCAGCGACCTGGGCGGGTCCGCAGATACGCAGTATTTT.

This clonotype was detected ten times or more. The CDR3 loop is CASSMEAGGTDTQYF. The CDR3 DNA reads as TGTGCCAGCAGCATGGAAGCGGGGGGGACAGATACGCAGTATTTT. This chain connects TRBV12-3 or TRBV12-4 to TRBJ2-3, with 10 bases matching TRBD2. V lost 6 bases and J lost 3; bases outside the gene matches: 6. CDR3 length: 15 amino acids.

This clonotype was observed at least ten times. The V and J genes are TRBV7-9 and TRBJ2-4; tentatively, D is TRBD1 or TRBD2 (5 bases each). This CDR3 has 13 amino acids. Trimming pared 5 bases from V and 0 bases from J, leaving 5 bases between. The germline V gene has CDR1 SEHNR and CDR2 FQNEAQ (reference sequence). The CDR3 loop is CASSGGAKNIQYF. The DNA for the CDR3 is TGTGCCAGCAGCGGGGGAGCCAAAAACATTCAGTACTTC.

In this sample, this clonotype turned up a few times. V gene TRBV24-1 combines with J gene TRBJ1-4; no definite D call. The V and J ends lost 4 bases and 8 bases respectively, with 7 bases between them. There are 12 residues in the CDR3. CDR1 and CDR2 (germline): KGHDR, SFDVKD. CDR3: CATSENDEKLFF. The CDR3 DNA reads as TGTGCCACCAGTGAGAATGACGAAAAACTGTTTTTT.

The chain couples TRBV6-2 or TRBV6-3 to TRBJ2-1; 11 bases align to TRBD2. Looked up from germline, CDR1 is MNHEY and CDR2 is SVGEGT. CDR3 size: 15 residues. V was clipped by 2 bases and J by 5 bases; unmatched bases: 2. DNA of the CDR3: TGTGCCAGCAGTTACGGACTAGCGGGCAACAATGAGCAGTTCTTC. Protein sequence: CASSYGLAGNNEQFF.

The sample holds a few counts of this clonotype. V and J are TRBV12-3 or TRBV12-4 and TRBJ2-5; D uncertain. CDR3 length: 16 residues. With 1 base removed from V and 0 bases from J, the gap between germline ends came to 12 bases. The CDR3 spells CASSLGSGFNQETQYF. In DNA, the CDR3 is TGTGCCAGCAGTTTAGGGTCCGGGTTCAACCAAGAGACCCAGTACTTC.

This chain connects TRBV4-3 to TRBJ1-2; no definite D call. This CDR3 has 13 amino acids. Germline loops: CDR1 LGHNA, CDR2 YSLEER. Trimming took off 0 bases at V and 2 bases at J, with 4 bases between the two ends. The chain's CDR3 is CASSQDGNYGYTF. The CDR3 region has the DNA TGCGCCAGCAGCCAAGACGGCAACTATGGCTACACCTTC.

V and J are TRBV10-1 and TRBJ2-5, with 8 positions matching TRBD2. CDR3 length: 15 amino acids. After removal of 4 bases from V and 5 bases from J, the junction contained 9 bases not matched to a gene. CDR1 WNHNN and CDR2 SYGVQD come from the germline V gene (reference sequence). The CDR3 DNA reads TGCGCCAGCAGTGCCCCGGGACTAGGGGACGAGACCCAGTACTTC. Protein product: CASSAPGLGDETQYF.

Of note for this clonotype: A much larger clone differs by one base, so this may be a read error. The CDR3 is CASSKLLAVDTDTQYF. DNA of the CDR3: TGTGCCAGCAGCAAATTGCTAGCGGTAGATACAGATACGCAGTATTTT. The chain carries TRBV21-1 and TRBJ2-3; the table's D call, TRBD2, was not checked against the DNA. TRBV21-1 is given as a pseudogene. CDR3 length: 16 amino acids.

In its sample, this clonotype was seen many times. V is TRBV5-6 and J is TRBJ2-5; D unclear. CDR3 length equals 17 residues. Between the trimmed V and J ends, which lost 0 bases and 6 bases, there was a span of 21 bases. CDR1 SGHDT and CDR2 YYEEEE come from the germline V gene. The CDR3, as DNA: TGTGCCAGCAGCTTGGTGCCCCAACACGGTATAGGGAAGACCCAGTACTTC. This codes for CASSLVPQHGIGKTQYF.

In its sample, this clonotype was seen many times. The chain couples TRBV7-9 to TRBJ2-1; no firm D call. The CDR3 sequence is 17 residues long. The germline gives CDR1 SEHNR, CDR2 FQNEAQ (reference sequence). V gave up 4 bases and J gave up 0 bases, with 16 bases separating them. The CDR3 region is CASSSNARWVSYNEQFF. The CDR3 DNA follows: TGTGCCAGCAGCTCCAACGCCCGATGGGTCTCCTACAATGAGCAGTTCTTC.

The chain links TRBV20-1 to TRBJ2-3, with D possibly TRBD2 on 7 matching bases. CDR1 and CDR2 (germline): DFQATT, SNEGSKA (reference sequence). The CDR3 consists of 17 residues. V was shortened by 0 bases and J by 1 base, with 17 bases between the two germline ends. The chain's CDR3 is CSAREDPRGAGTDTQYF. The DNA for the CDR3 is TGCAGTGCTAGAGAGGACCCCCGGGGGGCCGGCACAGATACGCAGTATTTT.

The chain has TRBV11-2 and TRBJ2-5, with a weak D call TRBD1 (5 bases). In germline, CDR1 is SGHAT, CDR2 FQNNGV. The V end lost 0 bases, the J end lost 2 bases, and 13 bases lay between the germline ends. This CDR3 has 16 amino acids. CDR3 amino acids: CASSLEFTAGQETQYF. The DNA of the CDR3 is TGTGCCAGCAGCTTAGAGTTTACGGCAGGGCAAGAGACCCAGTACTTC. Using reference TRBV11-2 and TRBJ2-5 for the parts outside the CDR3, the full variable domain is EAGVAQSPRYKIIEKRQSVAFWCNPISGHATLYWYQQILGQGPKLLIQFQNNGVVDDSQLPKDRFSAERLKGVDSTLKIQPAKLEDSAVYLCASSLEFTAGQETQYFGPGTRLLVL.

CDR3 nucleotides: TGTGCCAGCAGCCGACAGGGGGCTTACAATGAGCAGTTCTTC. Translation gives CASSRQGAYNEQFF. V usage is TRBV13 and J usage is TRBJ2-1, with TRBD1 identical over 10 bases. CDR1 is PRHDT, CDR2 FYEKMQ, per germline (reference sequence). Losses at the gene ends were 5 bases for V and 4 bases for J; bases not matched to a gene: 2. The CDR3 runs to 14 residues.